The source of this T cell receptor (beta chain) is a study of CD8 T cells in ankylosing spondylitis. Study results and limitations: Both synovial fluid and blood in reactive arthritis had previously been reported to carry some motif variants. Disease-linked clones had a CD8+ phenotype and relatively low frequency in peripheral blood.

This clonotype was found many times. Antigen specificity is unknown. Quantitative 5'-RACE with molecular barcodes produced the TCR beta libraries. One entry per CDR3 protein results from TCRdb running MiXCR on the 5' RACE reads. This table has 300,000 to 400,000 distinct CDR3 sequences, around 15% appearing once. The junction had 6 bases not matched to a gene; V was cut back by 2 bases and J by 8 bases. Germline V gives CDR1 SGDLS, CDR2 YYNGEE. This CDR3 comprises 14 residues. V usage is TRBV9 and J usage is TRBJ1-2, with 10 bases fitting TRBD1. Specimen: blood, either unsorted or a sorted T cell fraction (not recorded which). The sequence derives from a male donor with ankylosing spondylitis or in good health (not recorded which). CDR3: CASSVGTGELGYTF. The DNA of the CDR3 is TGTGCCAGCAGCGTCGGGACAGGGGAGTTAGGCTACACCTTC.